Following are 31 T cell receptor beta chains from one sample sequenced in a study of blood T cell repertoires in COVID-19. This table comes from immunoSEQ multiplex PCR, and its TCRdb copy is limited to in-frame clones, with some not included. The repertoire includes approximately 280,000 clones, about 89% of them detected once, and roughly 5.1% sits in the top ten. The sequenced sample consisted of peripheral blood. Receptor source: a man aged 40-55 years with acute or convalescent COVID-19.

The V call is TRBV20-1, the J call TRBJ1-2, with 7 nucleotides matching TRBD1. Germline CDR1 DFQATT, CDR2 SNEGSKA (reference sequence). V was pared by 6 bases and J by 7 bases, with 5 bases of the junction left unmatched. CDR3 length: 11 amino acids. This CDR3 reads CSAPDRTGYTF. The CDR3 region has the DNA TGCAGTGCCCCGGACAGGACTGGCTACACCTTC.

This sequence joins TRBV12-5 and TRBJ2-3, with 8 bases lining up with TRBD2. V lost 6 bases to trimming and J lost 5 bases; unmatched junction nucleotides: 7. The CDR3 totals 14 residues. Germline CDR1 LGHNT, CDR2 FRNRAP. The CDR3 protein is CASGSQRGQDTQYF. The CDR3 DNA sequence: TGTGCTAGTGGATCCCAGCGGGGGCAAGATACGCAGTATTTT.

The V call is TRBV11-2, the J call TRBJ2-1, with D hard to call. The V and J ends lost 2 bases and 0 bases respectively, with 8 bases between them. CDR1 is SGHAT and CDR2 is FQNNGV in the germline V gene. The length of the CDR3 is 15 residues. CDR3 nucleotides: TGTGCCAGCAGCTTAACTCAAAGCTCCTACAATGAGCAGTTCTTC. This codes for CASSLTQSSYNEQFF.

The chain is built from TRBV29-1 and TRBJ2-2, with TRBD1 as a possible D gene (5 bases). In germline, CDR1 is SQVTM, CDR2 ANQGSEA. There are 12 residues in the CDR3. V lost 7 bases, J lost 7 bases, and 13 bases lay in between. The CDR3 coding sequence is TGCAGCGCAGGAAGGGGTAACGGGGAGCTGTTTTTT. Protein product: CSAGRGNGELFF.

This clone has just one count. The chain combines TRBV25-1 with TRBJ1-5; D unclear. CDR1 MGHDK and CDR2 SYGVNS come from the germline V gene. V dropped 0 bases and J dropped 6 bases, with 3 bases sitting between them. This CDR3 comprises 12 residues. This CDR3 is CASSEYGQPQHF. The CDR3 DNA follows: TGTGCCAGCAGTGAATACGGTCAGCCCCAGCATTTT.

The chain has TRBV24-1 and TRBJ2-3, with TRBD1 as a possible D gene (6 bases). The CDR3 is 16 residues long. Germline V gene lookup returns CDR1 KGHDR and CDR2 SFDVKD. V lost 2 bases and J 3 bases, leaving 14 bases between the germline ends. The CDR3 DNA sequence: TGTGCCACCAGTGATTCCAATACCGGACAGACAGATACGCAGTATTTT. This gives the protein CATSDSNTGQTDTQYF.

The rearrangement joins TRBV12-5 to TRBJ2-7; 9 bases align to TRBD1. The CDR3 covers 20 residues. Germline V gives CDR1 LGHNT, CDR2 FRNRAP. Trimming removed 5 bases from V and 0 bases from J; junction bases left unmatched: 20. DNA for the CDR3: TGTGCTAGTGGTGCCCTCCACAAGGGGACAGGGAAGGACCACTCCTACGAGCAGTACTTC. Amino acids: CASGALHKGTGKDHSYEQYF.

This clone was observed a single time. The chain links TRBV6-2 or TRBV6-3 to TRBJ1-3; TRBD1 aligns across 7 bases. The V gene end was trimmed by 2 bases and the J gene end by 0 bases; junction bases not matched to a gene: 7. In germline, CDR1 is MNHEY, CDR2 SVGEGT. CDR3 length: 17 residues. CDR3 in DNA: TGTGCCAGCAGTTACACCGGACAGGTTCGCTCTGGAAACACCATATATTTT. Translated, it gives CASSYTGQVRSGNTIYF.

V and J are TRBV24-1 and TRBJ2-2; D unresolved. The germline gives CDR1 KGHDR, CDR2 SFDVKD. Between the trimmed V and J ends, which lost 9 bases and 1 base, there was a span of 5 bases. This CDR3 region has 12 residues. DNA for the CDR3: TGTGCCACCTCGGGGAACACCGGGGAGCTGTTTTTT. Encoded protein: CATSGNTGELFF.

The chain employs TRBV5-1 and TRBJ2-2; D not certain. The CDR3 loop spans 14 amino acids. Germline CDR1 and CDR2: SGHRS and YFSETQ. V shed 5 bases and J shed 7 bases, with 15 bases lying between them. The CDR3 protein is CASRVDVRVGELFF. CDR3 bases: TGCGCCAGCAGGGTTGACGTACGGGTCGGGGAGCTGTTTTTT. The complete variable domain, with remaining parts taken from reference TRBV5-1 and TRBJ2-2, reads KAGVTQTPRYLIKTRGQQVTLSCSPISGHRSVSWYQQTPGQGLQFLFEYFSETQRNKGNFPGRFSGRQFSNSRSEMNVSTLELGDSALYLCASRVDVRVGELFFGEGSRLTVL.

This clone was picked up one time. V is TRBV6-5 and J is TRBJ1-2; weak D call: TRBD1 (6 bases). This CDR3 is 16 amino acids long. V lost 0 bases to trimming and J lost 4 bases, with 15 bases between them. The germline gives CDR1 MNHEY, CDR2 SVGAGI. The CDR3 sequence is CASSYSKGGAPYGYTF. The CDR3 nucleotides are TGTGCCAGCAGTTACTCGAAGGGGGGGGCCCCCTATGGCTACACCTTC.

The chain is built from TRBV19 and TRBJ1-3; D uncertain. Germline V lookup: CDR1 LNHDA, CDR2 SQIVND (reference sequence). This CDR3 spans 14 amino acids. V was pared by 3 bases and J by 0 bases, with 6 bases between. The CDR3 bases are TGTGCCAGTAGTATCCGGGACTCTGGAAACACCATATATTTT. Amino acid sequence: CASSIRDSGNTIYF. Supplemented by reference TRBV19 and TRBJ1-3, the full variable domain reads DGGITQSPKYLFRKEGQNVTLSCEQNLNHDAMYWYRQDPGQGLRLIYYSQIVNDFQKGDIAEGYSVSREKKESFPLTVTSAQKNPTAFYLCASSIRDSGNTIYFGEGSWLTVV.

The chain combines TRBV20-1 with TRBJ1-2; 7 bases fit TRBD1. Germline-derived CDR1 and CDR2 are DFQATT and SNEGSKA (reference sequence). V trimming: 8 bases; J trimming: 8 bases; junction bases outside the gene matches: 8. The CDR3 contains 11 residues. CDR3 DNA sequence: TGCAGTTCCAGGGGGTTGGAGGGCTACACCTTC. Its protein product is CSSRGLEGYTF.

V usage is TRBV27 and J usage is TRBJ2-7; tentatively, D is TRBD1 (6 bases). Trimming removed 5 bases from V and 4 bases from J, with 9 bases in between. The length of the CDR3 is 12 residues. Germline loops: CDR1 MNHEY, CDR2 SMNVEV (reference sequence). As DNA, the CDR3 is TGTGCCAGCAGTGATACAGGGTACGAGCAGTACTTC. As protein: CASSDTGYEQYF.

V usage is TRBV27 and J usage is TRBJ1-1, with 7 bases that match TRBD1. Germline trimming cut 2 bases from V and 1 base from J; bases unmatched to any gene: 1. This CDR3 spans 14 amino acids. Germline loops: CDR1 MNHEY, CDR2 SMNVEV (reference sequence). The CDR3 DNA follows: TGTGCCAGCAGTTTACAGGGGGAGAACACTGAAGCTTTCTTT. Translation: CASSLQGENTEAFF.

The chain employs TRBV5-1 and TRBJ2-1, with 8 nucleotides matching TRBD2. The trim removed 5 bases at V and 12 bases at J, leaving 16 bases unmatched. The CDR3 contains 15 residues. In germline, CDR1 is SGHRS, CDR2 YFSETQ. The CDR3 coding sequence is TGCGCCAGCAGTCTCCCCCGGGGGGGGGATAGGGGGCAGTTCTTC. This sequence encodes CASSLPRGGDRGQFF.

The gene calls are TRBV19 and TRBJ2-2, with D perhaps matching TRBD1 (6 bases). From germline, CDR1 is LNHDA and CDR2 SQIVND (reference sequence). V lost 7 bases, J lost 5 bases, and 14 bases lay in between. The length of the CDR3 is 14 residues. CDR3 sequence reads: CASTRGGQTGELFF. CDR3 nucleotide sequence: TGTGCCAGTACCCGAGGCGGACAGACCGGGGAGCTGTTTTTT.

The chain couples TRBV6-5 to TRBJ2-3; the D gene is possibly TRBD1 (5 bases). V was pared by 0 bases and J by 4 bases, with 14 bases between. CDR1 is MNHEY, CDR2 SVGAGI, per germline. This CDR3 contains 16 residues. The CDR3 protein is CASSYSTPVGADTQYF. Written as DNA, the CDR3 is TGTGCCAGCAGTTACTCGACCCCGGTAGGGGCAGATACGCAGTATTTT.

The rearrangement joins TRBV7-3 to TRBJ2-7; 8 nucleotides align to TRBD1. The CDR3 consists of 15 residues. J gave up 1 base and V 3 bases, and 5 bases lay outside the gene matches. From germline, CDR1 is SGHTA and CDR2 FQGTGA. The DNA for the CDR3 is TGTGCCAGCAGCTTCACGGGGACAGGATCCTACGAGCAGTACTTC. This codes for CASSFTGTGSYEQYF. Complete variable domain (other parts from reference TRBV7-3 and TRBJ2-7): GAGVSQTPSNKVTEKGKYVELRCDPISGHTALYWYRQSLGQGPEFLIYFQGTGAADDSGLPNDRFFAVRPEGSVSTLKIQRTERGDSAVYLCASSFTGTGSYEQYFGPGTRLTVT.

The chain has TRBV5-1 and TRBJ2-7; weak D call: TRBD2 (8 bases). Germline V gene lookup returns CDR1 SGHRS and CDR2 YFSETQ. V was trimmed by 5 bases and J by 5 bases, leaving 20 bases between them. This CDR3 is built from 15 residues. The CDR3 coding sequence is TGCGCCAGCAGTCGGGGGGGCGAGGGGGCCCACGAGCAGTACTTC. Its protein is CASSRGGEGAHEQYF.

The chain couples TRBV2 to TRBJ2-5, with 9 bases identical to TRBD1. This CDR3 region has 12 residues. With 10 bases clipped from V and 6 bases from J, the junction kept 6 bases outside the gene matches. Germline values: CDR1 SNHLY, CDR2 FYNNEI. The DNA of the CDR3 is TGTGCCACCAGGGACAGGGACCAGACCCAGTACTTC. As protein: CATRDRDQTQYF.

The chain combines TRBV2 with TRBJ2-3; D possibly corresponds to TRBD2 (5 bases). V lost 4 bases to trimming and J lost 8 bases, with 16 bases between them. CDR1 and CDR2 (germline): SNHLY, FYNNEI. The CDR3 is 14 residues long. The CDR3 DNA is TGTGCCAGCAGTGCCGGCCGCCTCGAGGGTACGCAGTATTTT. It is translated as CASSAGRLEGTQYF.

This chain uses TRBV13 with TRBJ2-1; D is ambiguous. V was shortened by 1 base and J by 6 bases, with 7 bases between the two germline ends. The CDR3 consists of 13 residues. Germline V gene sequence: CDR1 PRHDT, CDR2 FYEKMQ (reference sequence). The CDR3 DNA reads TGTGCCAGCAGCTTAGCCGCGGTCAATGAGCAGTTCTTC. Protein product: CASSLAAVNEQFF. Looking up the rest from reference TRBV13 and TRBJ2-1 gives the full variable domain: AAGVIQSPRHLIKEKRETATLKCYPIPRHDTVYWYQQGPGQDPQFLISFYEKMQSDKGSIPDRFSAQQFSDYHSELNMSSLELGDSALYFCASSLAAVNEQFFGPGTRLTVL.

This rearrangement joins TRBV11-2 to TRBJ2-3, with TRBD2 identical over 13 bases. The V gene's germline CDR1 is SGHAT and CDR2 FQNNGV. The CDR3 spans 16 residues. Trimming removed 5 bases from V and 4 bases from J; junction bases left unmatched: 6. The CDR3, as DNA: TGTGCCAGCAGCCAGGGACTAGCGGGGAATGCAGATACGCAGTATTTT. Its protein product is CASSQGLAGNADTQYF.

V usage is TRBV19 and J usage is TRBJ1-5, with TRBD1 matching 7 bases. Trimming at V came to 6 bases and at J to 4 bases, leaving 9 bases not matched to a gene. The CDR3 runs 15 residues. CDR1 and CDR2 (germline): LNHDA, SQIVND (reference sequence). CDR3 coding DNA: TGTGCCAGTAGCCGATACGGGACAGATAATCAGCCCCAGCATTTT. Amino acids: CASSRYGTDNQPQHF. Full variable domain (missing parts from reference TRBV19 and TRBJ1-5): DGGITQSPKYLFRKEGQNVTLSCEQNLNHDAMYWYRQDPGQGLRLIYYSQIVNDFQKGDIAEGYSVSREKKESFPLTVTSAQKNPTAFYLCASSRYGTDNQPQHFGDGTRLSIL.

The chain is built from TRBV5-1 and TRBJ1-3; D uncertain. There are 16 residues in the CDR3. The V gene lost 0 bases and the J gene lost 1 base, with 11 bases spanning the gap. Germline-derived CDR1 and CDR2 are SGHRS and YFSETQ. In nucleotides, the CDR3 is TGCGCCAGCAGCTTGGTCGGGTTAACATCTGGAAACACCATATATTTT. Amino acid sequence: CASSLVGLTSGNTIYF.

The chain links TRBV6-5 to TRBJ2-3; D may be TRBD1 (5 bases). Per the germline V gene, CDR1 is MNHEY and CDR2 is SVGAGI. CDR3 length: 13 residues. V lost 5 bases to trimming and J lost 6 bases, with 12 bases between them. The CDR3 coding sequence is TGTGCCAGCAGTCGACAGATGAGGGATACGCAGTATTTT. Amino acid sequence: CASSRQMRDTQYF.

This sequence joins TRBV6-6 and TRBJ1-6; 9 bases are shared with TRBD1. This CDR3 contains 14 residues. The germline CDR1 and CDR2 sequences are MNHNY and SVGAGI (reference sequence). V dropped 9 bases and J dropped 9; count of bases not matched to a gene: 9. The CDR3 reads CASRTGVAGSPLHF. The CDR3, as DNA: TGTGCCAGTCGGACAGGGGTTGCTGGTTCACCCCTCCACTTT.

This rearrangement joins TRBV5-5 to TRBJ1-1; possible D gene TRBD1, 5 bases. Germline V gene lookup returns CDR1 SGHKS and CDR2 YYEKEE (reference sequence). V lost 4 bases and J 1 base, leaving 11 bases between the germline ends. The CDR3 is 14 amino acids. The CDR3: CASSPTGGNTEAFF. The DNA for the CDR3 is TGTGCCAGCAGCCCTACGGGGGGGAACACTGAAGCTTTCTTT.

V gene TRBV5-1 combines with J gene TRBJ2-6; D remains ambiguous. The CDR3 has 15 amino acids. With 0 bases removed from V and 0 bases from J, the gap between germline ends came to 4 bases. Per the germline V gene, CDR1 is SGHRS and CDR2 is YFSETQ. In nucleotides, the CDR3 is TGCGCCAGCAGCTTGGCAATCTCTGGGGCCAACGTCCTGACTTTC. Encoded protein: CASSLAISGANVLTF. The complete variable domain, with remaining parts taken from reference TRBV5-1 and TRBJ2-6, reads KAGVTQTPRYLIKTRGQQVTLSCSPISGHRSVSWYQQTPGQGLQFLFEYFSETQRNKGNFPGRFSGRQFSNSRSEMNVSTLELGDSALYLCASSLAISGANVLTFGAGSRLTVL.

This clone appeared a few times. The chain links TRBV18 to TRBJ2-1; D might be TRBD1 (6 bases). Trimming cost V 4 bases and J 11 bases, with 24 bases left between them. The V gene's germline CDR1 is KGHSH and CDR2 LQKENI. The CDR3 length is 16 residues. This CDR3 is CASSLSLTGFSTKQFF. In DNA, the CDR3 is TGTGCCAGCTCACTCTCACTGACAGGATTCTCCACCAAGCAGTTCTTC. Looking up the rest from reference TRBV18 and TRBJ2-1 gives the full variable domain: NAGVMQNPRHLVRRRGQEARLRCSPMKGHSHVYWYRQLPEEGLKFMVYLQKENIIDESGMPKERFSAEFPKEGPSILRIQQVVRGDSAAYFCASSLSLTGFSTKQFFGPGTRLTVL.